This T cell receptor (beta chain) was sequenced during a study of OX40 agonist ivuxolimab in advanced cancers. V lost 9 bases, J lost 3 bases, and 12 bases stayed unmatched. The CDR3 consists of 16 residues. The germline V gene has CDR1 MDHEN and CDR2 SYDVKM. Libraries were prepared by immunoSEQ multiplex PCR; TCRdb keeps only in-frame clonotypes and omits some of them. The sample holds about 45,000 clones, about nine tenths seen once. Any history of autoimmune disease or systemic immunosuppression disqualified patients. A word on this clone: Its specificity is unknown.

Findings and caveats of the study: Clonal expansion among partial responders at 0.1-3.0 mg/kg ranked near the lowest.

The chain couples TRBV28 to TRBJ1-4, with 8 nucleotides matching TRBD1. The sequence was obtained from an adult with an advanced solid tumor such as melanoma, head and neck, liver or kidney cancer. Sequenced here: CD4+ or CD8+ T cells sorted from blood, sampled in a trial of the OX40 agonist ivuxolimab. The CDR3 nucleotides are TGTGCCAGTCTCCCGGGGGGACAGGAGCCTAATGAAAAACTGTTTTTT. Translated, it gives CASLPGGQEPNEKLFF.